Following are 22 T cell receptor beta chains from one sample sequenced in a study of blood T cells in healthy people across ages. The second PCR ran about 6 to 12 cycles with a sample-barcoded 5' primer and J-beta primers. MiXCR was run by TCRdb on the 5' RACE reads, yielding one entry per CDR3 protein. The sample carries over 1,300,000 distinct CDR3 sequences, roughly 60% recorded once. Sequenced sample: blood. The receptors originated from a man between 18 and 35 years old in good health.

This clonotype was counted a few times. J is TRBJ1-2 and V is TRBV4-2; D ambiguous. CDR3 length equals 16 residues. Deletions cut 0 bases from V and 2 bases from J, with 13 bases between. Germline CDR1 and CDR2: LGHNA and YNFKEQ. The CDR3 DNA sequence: TGTGCCAGCAGCCAAGAAGGGCGACCGGTAAACTATGGCTACACCTTC. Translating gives CASSQEGRPVNYGYTF.

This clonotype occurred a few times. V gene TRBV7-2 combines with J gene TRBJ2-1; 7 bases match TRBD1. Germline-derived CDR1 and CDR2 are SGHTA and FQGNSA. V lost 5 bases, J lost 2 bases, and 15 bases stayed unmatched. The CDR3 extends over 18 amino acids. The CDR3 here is CASSPRGGTEFAYNEQFF. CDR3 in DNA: TGTGCCAGCAGCCCTAGAGGTGGGACAGAGTTTGCCTACAATGAGCAGTTCTTC.

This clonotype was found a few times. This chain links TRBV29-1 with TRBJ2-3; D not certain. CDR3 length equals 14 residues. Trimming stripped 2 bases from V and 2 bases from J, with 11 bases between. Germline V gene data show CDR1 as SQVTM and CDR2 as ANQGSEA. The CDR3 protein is CSVESGQFTDTQYF. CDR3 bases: TGCAGCGTTGAATCGGGTCAGTTCACAGATACGCAGTATTTT.

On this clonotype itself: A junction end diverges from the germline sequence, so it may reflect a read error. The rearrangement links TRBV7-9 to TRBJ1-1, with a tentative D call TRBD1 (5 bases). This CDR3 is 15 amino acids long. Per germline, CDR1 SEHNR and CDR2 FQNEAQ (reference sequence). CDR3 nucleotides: TGTGCCAACAGCTTAGTGGGCAGGGTGAACACTGAAGCTTTCTTT. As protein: CANSLVGRVNTEAFF.

The CDR3 is CASSGTLQGAEDGYTF. CDR3 DNA sequence: TGCGCCAGCAGTGGAACTTTACAGGGAGCGGAAGATGGCTACACCTTC. This chain connects TRBV4-3 to TRBJ1-2; D perhaps matches TRBD1 (6 bases). This CDR3 region has 16 residues. V shed 6 bases and J shed 6 bases, with 23 bases lying between them. Germline loops: CDR1 LGHNA, CDR2 YSLEER.

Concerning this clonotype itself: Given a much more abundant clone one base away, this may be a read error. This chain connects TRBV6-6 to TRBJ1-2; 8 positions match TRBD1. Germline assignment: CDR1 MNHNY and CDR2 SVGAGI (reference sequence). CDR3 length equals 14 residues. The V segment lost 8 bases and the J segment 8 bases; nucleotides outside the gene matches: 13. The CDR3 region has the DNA TGTGCCAGCTGTGACTCGACAGGGGTGGACGGCTACACCTTC. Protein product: CASCDSTGVDGYTF.

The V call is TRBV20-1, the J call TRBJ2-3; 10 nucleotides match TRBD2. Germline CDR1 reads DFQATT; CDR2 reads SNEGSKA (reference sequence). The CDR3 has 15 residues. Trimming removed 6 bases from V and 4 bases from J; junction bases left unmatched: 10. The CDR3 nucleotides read TGCAGTGCCCCGGGGAAGCGGGGGGGCCCAGATACGCAGTATTTT. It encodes CSAPGKRGGPDTQYF.

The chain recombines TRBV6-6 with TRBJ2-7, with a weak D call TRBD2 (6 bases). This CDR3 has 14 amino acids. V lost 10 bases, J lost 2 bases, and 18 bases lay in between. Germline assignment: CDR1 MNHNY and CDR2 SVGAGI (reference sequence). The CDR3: CATGPVAEAYEQYF. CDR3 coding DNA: TGTGCCACGGGCCCTGTAGCGGAGGCCTACGAGCAGTACTTC.

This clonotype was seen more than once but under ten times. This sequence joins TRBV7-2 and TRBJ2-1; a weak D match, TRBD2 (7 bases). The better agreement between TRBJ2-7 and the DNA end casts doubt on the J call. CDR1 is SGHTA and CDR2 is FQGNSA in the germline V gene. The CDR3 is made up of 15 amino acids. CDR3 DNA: TGTGCCAGCAGCTTAGGCGGGGGACAAGGTTACGAGCAGTACTTC. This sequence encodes CASSLGGGQGYEQYF.

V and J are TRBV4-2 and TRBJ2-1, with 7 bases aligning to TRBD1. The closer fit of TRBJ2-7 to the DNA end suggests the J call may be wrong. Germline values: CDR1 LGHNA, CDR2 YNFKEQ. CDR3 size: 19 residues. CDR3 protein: CASSQAIGGGQSSYNEQYF. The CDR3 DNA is TGTGCCAGCAGCCAAGCCATTGGTGGGGGACAGAGCTCCTACAATGAGCAGTACTTC.

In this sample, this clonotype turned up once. CDR3 sequence (DNA): TGTGCCAGCAGTTTAACAGGGGGGGTCGAGCAGTACTTC. Translated: CASSLTGGVEQYF. The chain combines TRBV27 with TRBJ2-7, with D possibly TRBD1 on 8 matching bases. V lost 2 bases, J lost 6 bases, and 11 bases lay in between. CDR1 is MNHEY, CDR2 SMNVEV, per germline (reference sequence). The length of the CDR3 is 13 residues.

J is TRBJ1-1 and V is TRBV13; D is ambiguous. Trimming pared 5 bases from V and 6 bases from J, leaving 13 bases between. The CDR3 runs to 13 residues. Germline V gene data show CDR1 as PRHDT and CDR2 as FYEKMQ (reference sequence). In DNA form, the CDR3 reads TGTGCCAGCAGCCACGGGATGGGCCCTGAAGCTTTCTTT. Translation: CASSHGMGPEAFF.

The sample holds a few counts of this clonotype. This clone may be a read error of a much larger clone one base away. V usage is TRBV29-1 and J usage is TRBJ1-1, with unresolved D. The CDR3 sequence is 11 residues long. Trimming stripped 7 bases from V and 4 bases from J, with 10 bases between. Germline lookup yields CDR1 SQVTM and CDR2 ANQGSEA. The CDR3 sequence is CSGVKGTEAFF. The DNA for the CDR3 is TGCAGCGGTGTTAAGGGCACTGAAGCTTTCTTT. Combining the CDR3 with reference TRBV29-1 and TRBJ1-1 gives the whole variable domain SAVISQKPSRDICQRGTSLTIQCQVDSQVTMMFWYRQQPGQSLTLIATANQGSEATYESGFVIDKFPISRPNLTFSTLTVSNMSPEDSSIYLCSGVKGTEAFFGQGTRLTVV.

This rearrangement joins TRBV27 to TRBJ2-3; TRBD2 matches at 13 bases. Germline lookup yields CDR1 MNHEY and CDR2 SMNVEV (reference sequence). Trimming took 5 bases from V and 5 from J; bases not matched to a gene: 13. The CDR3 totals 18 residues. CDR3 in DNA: TGTGCCAGCAGTCTACAATTACTAGCGGGGGGGCGGGTAGATACGCAGTATTTT. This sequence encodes CASSLQLLAGGRVDTQYF.

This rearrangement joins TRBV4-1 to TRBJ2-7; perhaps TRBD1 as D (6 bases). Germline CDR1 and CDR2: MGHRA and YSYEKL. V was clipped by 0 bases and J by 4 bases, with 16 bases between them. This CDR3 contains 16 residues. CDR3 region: CASSQESTGQSYEQYF. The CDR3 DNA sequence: TGCGCCAGCAGCCAAGAGTCAACAGGACAGAGTTACGAGCAGTACTTC.

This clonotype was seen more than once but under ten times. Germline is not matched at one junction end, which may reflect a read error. DNA for the CDR3: TGCGCCAGCAGTGTACCCGGCAATGAGCAGTTCTTC. Its translation: CASSVPGNEQFF. The rearrangement joins TRBV6-1 to TRBJ2-1; D gene uncertain. Germline loops: CDR1 MNHNS, CDR2 SASEGT. CDR3 size: 12 residues.

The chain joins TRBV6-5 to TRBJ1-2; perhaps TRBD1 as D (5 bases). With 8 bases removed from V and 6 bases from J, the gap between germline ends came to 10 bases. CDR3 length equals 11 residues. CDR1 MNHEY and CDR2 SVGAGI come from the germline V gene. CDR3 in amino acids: CASGQGHGYTF. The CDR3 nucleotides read TGTGCCAGCGGCCAGGGCCATGGCTACACCTTC.

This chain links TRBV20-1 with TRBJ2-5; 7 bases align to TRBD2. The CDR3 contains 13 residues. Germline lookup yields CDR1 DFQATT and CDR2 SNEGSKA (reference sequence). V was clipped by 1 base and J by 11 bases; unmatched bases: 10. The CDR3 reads CSARVFGGDEQYF. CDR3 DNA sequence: TGCAGTGCTAGAGTGTTTGGGGGGGATGAGCAGTACTTC.

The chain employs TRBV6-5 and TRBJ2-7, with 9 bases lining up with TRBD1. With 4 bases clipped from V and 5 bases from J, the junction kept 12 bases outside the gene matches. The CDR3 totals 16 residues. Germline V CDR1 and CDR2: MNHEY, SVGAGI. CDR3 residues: CASSFSGTGPMNEQYF. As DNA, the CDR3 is TGTGCCAGCAGTTTCTCTGGGACAGGGCCGATGAACGAGCAGTACTTC.

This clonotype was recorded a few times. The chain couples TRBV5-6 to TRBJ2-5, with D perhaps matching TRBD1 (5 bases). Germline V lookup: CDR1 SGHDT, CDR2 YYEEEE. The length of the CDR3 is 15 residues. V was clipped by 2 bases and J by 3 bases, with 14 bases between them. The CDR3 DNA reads TGTGCCAGCAGCTTATCTATACAGGAGAAAGAGACCCAGTACTTC. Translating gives CASSLSIQEKETQYF.

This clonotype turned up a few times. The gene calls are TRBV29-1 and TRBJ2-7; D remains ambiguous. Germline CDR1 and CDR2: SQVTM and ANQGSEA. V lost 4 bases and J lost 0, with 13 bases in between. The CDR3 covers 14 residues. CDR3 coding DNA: TGCAGCGTTGTCTTTAGCCGAAGCTCCTACGAGCAGTACTTC. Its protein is CSVVFSRSSYEQYF.

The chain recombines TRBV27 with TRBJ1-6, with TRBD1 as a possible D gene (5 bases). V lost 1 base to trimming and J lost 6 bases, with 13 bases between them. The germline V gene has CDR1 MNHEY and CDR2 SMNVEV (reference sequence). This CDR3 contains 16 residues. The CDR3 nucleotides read TGTGCCAGCAGTTTATACTCCGGGGGGTCTAATTCACCCCTCCACTTT. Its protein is CASSLYSGGSNSPLHF.